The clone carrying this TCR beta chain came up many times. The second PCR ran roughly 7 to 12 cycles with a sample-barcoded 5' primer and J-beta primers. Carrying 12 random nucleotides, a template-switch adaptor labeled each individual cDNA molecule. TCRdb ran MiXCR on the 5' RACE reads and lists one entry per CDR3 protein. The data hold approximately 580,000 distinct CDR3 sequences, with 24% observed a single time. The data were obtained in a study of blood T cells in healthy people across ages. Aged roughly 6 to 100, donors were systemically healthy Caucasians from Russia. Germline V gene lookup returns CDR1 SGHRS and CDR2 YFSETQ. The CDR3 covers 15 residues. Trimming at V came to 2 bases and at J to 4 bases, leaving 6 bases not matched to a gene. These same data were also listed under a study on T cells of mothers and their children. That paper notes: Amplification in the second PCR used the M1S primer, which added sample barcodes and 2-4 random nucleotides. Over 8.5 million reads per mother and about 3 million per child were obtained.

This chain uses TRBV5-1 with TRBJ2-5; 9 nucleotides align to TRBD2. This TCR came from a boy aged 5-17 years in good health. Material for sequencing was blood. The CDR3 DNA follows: TGCGCCAGCAGCTTTAGCGGGGGAGGAGGAGAGACCCAGTACTTC. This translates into CASSFSGGGGETQYF.